The present T cell receptor beta chain was sequenced within a study of T cell repertoires in cytomegalovirus infection. Overall study: The public TCR beta signatures pointed to both CMV infection and matching HLA type. Findings and caveats of the study: Cumulative public TCR beta family frequency identified carriers of CMV plus the relevant HLA. What dominated the ex vivo response were HLA-C-restricted CMV-specific TCR beta clonotypes.

With regard to this clonotype: Its antigen is not identified.

MiXCR, run by TCRdb on the reads, gives a single entry per CDR3 protein. The sample consists of 830,000 or so distinct CDR3 sequences, approximately 32% of them appearing once. This CDR3 comprises 14 residues. V was cut by 2 bases and J by 0 bases, with 5 bases left in between. Germline assignment: CDR1 MDHEN and CDR2 SYDVKM. This sequence was found in a human donor in good health (CMV status not recorded). Some clones in this sample may be carry-over from other donors' samples. The genes are TRBV28 and TRBJ2-4; no definite D call. This material consisted of cultured CD8+ T cells from PBMCs, taken from culture after CMV antigen stimulation. The CDR3 DNA is TGTGCCAGCAGTTTACTAGTAGCCAAAAACATTCAGTACTTC. Its protein product is CASSLLVAKNIQYF.